These 28 T cell receptor beta chains were all obtained from the same sample, sequenced in a study of glioma-infiltrating T cells. Using RNA template, CDR3s of TCR alpha and beta were amplified with iRepertoire arm-PCR. TCRdb independently ran MiXCR on the multiplex PCR reads; one entry per CDR3 protein. The sample includes fewer than 250,000 distinct CDR3 sequences, around 30% of them seen just once. Sequencing was performed on glioma tissue, nonneoplastic brain tissue, or PBMCs (not recorded which). The receptors were gathered from a human donor with low-grade glioma or glioblastoma, undergoing nonglioma brain surgery, or in good health (not recorded which).

This clonotype was detected many times. V gene TRBV6-1 combines with J gene TRBJ2-1; 10 bases match TRBD2. Trimming removed 5 bases from V and 4 bases from J; junction bases left unmatched: 8. Germline values: CDR1 MNHNS, CDR2 SASEGT. CDR3 length: 16 amino acids. The CDR3: CASSILAGVSYNEQFF. In DNA, the CDR3 is TGTGCCAGCAGTATCCTAGCGGGAGTATCTTACAATGAGCAGTTCTTC.

As for this clonotype: One end of the junction fails to match germline, which may point to a read error. The chain recombines TRBV12-3 or TRBV12-4 with TRBJ1-2, with TRBD1 matching over 10 bases. The CDR3 length is 18 residues. The CDR3 DNA follows: TGTGCCAGCAGCAGACGGACAGGGGGAGTTCGAGCTAACTATGGCCACACCTTC. It codes for CASSRRTGGVRANYGHTF.

In regard to this clonotype: It may be a read error: a sequence one base away is much more abundant. This chain links TRBV7-2 with TRBJ2-7; D gene uncertain. This CDR3 contains 14 residues. Germline V CDR1 and CDR2: SGHTA, FQGNSA. V gave up 2 bases and J gave up 5 bases, with 13 bases separating them. CDR3 loop: CASSLSADEDEQYF. As DNA, the CDR3 is TGTGCCAGCAGCTTAAGCGCGGATGAGGACGAGCAGTACTTC.

Regarding this clonotype: The germline gene is not matched at one end of the junction; a read error may be the cause. The chain uses TRBV4-3 and TRBJ2-3; D remains ambiguous. Germline V gives CDR1 LGHNA, CDR2 YSLEER. CDR3 size: 14 residues. CDR3: CASIQVANTDTQYF. Here the CDR3 DNA reads TGCGCCAGCATCCAAGTGGCGAACACAGATACTCAGTATTTT.

Regarding this clonotype: A much larger clonotype is one base distant, so this may be a read error. CDR3 coding DNA: TGCGCCAGCAGCTCTCGGACACGGGGAGAAGTTGGCTACACCTTC. Amino acids: CASSSRTRGEVGYTF. The chain recombines TRBV5-1 with TRBJ1-2; D perhaps matches TRBD1 (5 bases). Germline CDR1 reads SGHRS; CDR2 reads YFSETQ. The CDR3 is made up of 15 amino acids. The germline V and J ends were trimmed by 3 bases and 7 bases, with 19 bases remaining between them. Looking up the rest from reference TRBV5-1 and TRBJ1-2 gives the full variable domain: KAGVTQTPRYLIKTRGQQVTLSCSPISGHRSVSWYQQTPGQGLQFLFEYFSETQRNKGNFPGRFSGRQFSNSRSEMNVSTLELGDSALYLCASSSRTRGEVGYTFGSGTRLTVV.

This clonotype has a handful of counts. The chain employs TRBV5-1 and TRBJ2-3, with 9 bases lining up with TRBD2. Trimming removed 0 bases from V and 6 bases from J; junction bases left unmatched: 5. The germline V gene has CDR1 SGHRS and CDR2 YFSETQ. The CDR3 is 15 amino acids. Written as DNA, the CDR3 is TGCGCCAGCAGCTTGGGGATAGCGGGAGTGGATACGCAGTATTTT. This codes for CASSLGIAGVDTQYF.

Ten or more counts support this clonotype. The chain couples TRBV12-3 or TRBV12-4 to TRBJ2-5; D not certain. V gave up 7 bases and J gave up 5 bases, with 11 bases separating them. The CDR3 extends over 12 amino acids. The CDR3 loop reads CASTTYRETQYF. The CDR3 nucleotides read TGTGCCAGCACCACGTATAGGGAGACCCAGTACTTC.

This clonotype showed up many times. One base away lies a much larger clone, so this may be a sequencing read error. The rearrangement uses TRBV2 and TRBJ1-1; TRBD1 matches 7 bases. The CDR3 loop spans 13 amino acids. Germline V gene data show CDR1 as SNHLY and CDR2 as FYNNEI. Losses at the gene ends were 6 bases for V and 1 base for J; bases not matched to a gene: 2. CDR3 residues: CASRGQRNTEAFF. In nucleotides, the CDR3 is TGTGCCAGCAGGGGACAGAGGAACACTGAAGCTTTCTTT.

The V and J genes are TRBV6-1 and TRBJ2-5; D possibly corresponds to TRBD1 (6 bases). The CDR3 totals 13 residues. The V end was cut by 10 bases, the J end by 10 bases, with 22 bases between. Germline assignment: CDR1 MNHNS and CDR2 SASEGT. The CDR3 sequence: CAISPIGQPIQYF. DNA of the CDR3: TGTGCCATCAGCCCCATTGGACAGCCAATCCAGTACTTC.

This clonotype was seen ten or more times. This chain links TRBV7-2 with TRBJ2-1, with TRBD1 matching 12 bases. CDR1 is SGHTA and CDR2 is FQGNSA in the germline V gene. The CDR3 length is 13 residues. V was clipped by 10 bases and J by 8 bases; unmatched bases: 6. CDR3 residues: CAIGTGGLHEQFF. CDR3 sequence (DNA): TGTGCCATAGGGACAGGGGGCCTACATGAGCAGTTCTTC.

This clonotype was counted many times. V usage is TRBV3-1 and J usage is TRBJ2-5; TRBD2 might be the D (5 bases). Germline values: CDR1 LGHDT, CDR2 YNNKEL (reference sequence). This CDR3 region has 12 residues. Trimming stripped 0 bases from V and 10 bases from J, with 9 bases between. The CDR3: CASSQDIGIQYF. CDR3 coding DNA: TGTGCCAGCAGCCAAGATATCGGGATCCAGTACTTC.

This clonotype came up a few times. Here the CDR3 DNA reads TGTGCCAGCAGCCATGTTGGGTATGAGCAGTTCTTC. It codes for CASSHVGYEQFF. This chain joins TRBV5-6 and TRBJ2-1; unclear D gene. The germline gives CDR1 SGHDT, CDR2 YYEEEE. V was trimmed by 4 bases and J by 8 bases, leaving 10 bases between them. The CDR3 loop spans 12 amino acids.

This clonotype appeared many times. The chain joins TRBV7-9 to TRBJ1-5; D unclear. In germline, CDR1 is SEHNR, CDR2 FQNEAQ (reference sequence). Trimming took off 5 bases at V and 4 bases at J, with 6 bases between the two ends. The CDR3 sequence is 12 residues long. The CDR3 bases are TGTGCCAGCAGCCCGGGAAATCAGCCCCAGCATTTT. Translated, it gives CASSPGNQPQHF.

At least ten counts were recorded for this clonotype. This chain joins TRBV7-6 and TRBJ2-3; D is uncertain. CDR3 length equals 15 residues. V gave up 4 bases and J gave up 2 bases, with 13 bases separating them. Germline-derived CDR1 and CDR2 are SGHVS and FNYEAQ. DNA of the CDR3: TGTGCCAGCAGCTCTCGACCCTCAAACACAGATACGCAGTATTTT. Translated, it gives CASSSRPSNTDTQYF.

This clonotype appeared a single time. Because it lacks the conserved phenylalanine or tryptophan at the end, this CDR3 is likely a read error. The chain employs TRBV29-1 and TRBJ2-3; D tentatively fits TRBD1 or TRBD2 (6 bases each). The length of the CDR3 is 15 residues. V was clipped by 6 bases and J by 2 bases, with 18 bases between them. CDR1 is SQVTM, CDR2 ANQGSEA, per germline. CDR3 DNA sequence: TGCAGCGTGGATCACAGGGACTCCCACACAGATACGCAGTATCTT. This encodes CSVDHRDSHTDTQYL.

The table lists this clonotype with many counts. The chain uses TRBV6-1 and TRBJ2-7, with TRBD2 matching 10 bases. J was trimmed by 2 bases and V by 5 bases; bases with no gene match: 3. This CDR3 is built from 14 residues. Germline V gene data show CDR1 as MNHNS and CDR2 as SASEGT. CDR3 nucleotide sequence: TGTGCCAGCAGTAGGACTAGCGGTACCTACGAGCAGTACTTC. Translating gives CASSRTSGTYEQYF.

To note about this clonotype: A much larger clone is a single base away; this may be a read error. The CDR3 carries no conserved terminal phenylalanine or tryptophan, so it likely arises from a read error. This chain connects TRBV14 to TRBJ2-5; TRBD2 is a possible D gene (5 bases). CDR1 is SGHDN and CDR2 is FVKESK in the germline V gene. The V gene lost 1 base and the J gene lost 8 bases, with 17 bases spanning the gap. CDR3 length: 15 residues. The CDR3 region is CASSQAQTTLGTQYS. CDR3 sequence (DNA): TGTGCCAGCAGCCAAGCCCAGACTACCTTAGGAACCCAGTACTCC.

With regard to this clonotype: This clone may be a read error of a much larger clone one base away. V usage is TRBV2 and J usage is TRBJ2-1; TRBD1 is a possible D gene (5 bases). CDR3 length equals 14 residues. The V gene's germline CDR1 is SNHLY and CDR2 FYNNEI. CDR3 DNA: TGTGCCAGCAGTGACAGGACAAGAAACAATAAGCAGTTCTTC. It yields the protein CASSDRTRNNKQFF. Based on the CDR3 plus reference TRBV2 and TRBJ2-1, the full variable domain is EPEVTQTPSHQVTQMGQEVILRCVPISNHLYFYWYRQILGQKVEFLVSFYNNEISEKSEIFDDQFSVERPDGSNFTLKIRSTKLEDSAMYFCASSDRTRNNKQFFGPGTRLTVL.

This clonotype was observed a few times. The V call is TRBV19, the J call TRBJ1-5, with D perhaps matching TRBD1 (6 bases). Germline-derived CDR1 and CDR2 are LNHDA and SQIVND (reference sequence). V lost 7 bases and J lost 7, with 17 bases in between. CDR3 length equals 14 residues. The CDR3 region is CASTLLGGGQPQHF. The CDR3 DNA reads TGTGCCAGTACTCTATTGGGGGGCGGACAGCCCCAGCATTTT.

This clonotype was found many times. The chain couples TRBV6-2 or TRBV6-3 to TRBJ1-1; D gene unclear. The CDR3 is 14 amino acids. The germline CDR1 and CDR2 sequences are MNHEY and SVGEGT. Trimming pared 6 bases from V and 2 bases from J, leaving 13 bases between. The CDR3 coding sequence is TGTGCCAGCAGATACCTCGGCAGAAACACTGAAGCTTTCTTT. This gives the protein CASRYLGRNTEAFF.

This clonotype was counted at least ten times. The chain recombines TRBV2 with TRBJ2-7; D gene unclear. This CDR3 has 12 amino acids. Trimming pared 8 bases from V and 5 bases from J, leaving 13 bases between. In germline, CDR1 is SNHLY, CDR2 FYNNEI. DNA of the CDR3: TGTGCCAGCGGATCGTTCGAGGACGAGCAGTACTTC. Its translation is CASGSFEDEQYF.

As DNA, the CDR3 is TGTGCCAGCAGTTACCGCTCCGGGACAGGGGGTCGGAATGAGCAGTTCTTC. As protein: CASSYRSGTGGRNEQFF. This chain links TRBV6-6 with TRBJ2-1, with 11 nucleotides matching TRBD1. CDR1 MNHNY and CDR2 SVGAGI come from the germline V gene (reference sequence). The CDR3 covers 17 residues. V shed 2 bases, J shed 7 bases, and the junction held 10 bases outside the gene matches.

This clonotype appeared once. A read error may produce the germline difference seen at one junction end. The rearrangement joins TRBV20-1 to TRBJ1-5, with D unresolved. The germline gives CDR1 DFQATT, CDR2 SNEGSKA (reference sequence). CDR3 length: 13 amino acids. CDR3 coding DNA: TGCGGTGCCTGGACTTGGGGAGATCATCCCCAGCATTTT. Translated, it gives CGAWTWGDHPQHF.

This clonotype occurred a few times. Being one base from a much bigger clone, this may be a read error. The chain combines TRBV6-2 or TRBV6-3 with TRBJ2-5, with 7 positions matching TRBD2. This CDR3 region has 14 residues. Germline V gene lookup returns CDR1 MNHEY and CDR2 SVGEGT. CDR3: CASSPSSGQETRYF. As DNA, the CDR3 is TGTGCCAGCAGTCCGTCTAGCGGCCAAGAGACCCGGTACTTC.

At least ten counts were recorded for this clonotype. V is TRBV20-1 and J is TRBJ1-2, with D maybe TRBD1 (6 bases). The germline V and J ends were trimmed by 1 base and 8 bases, with 11 bases remaining between them. CDR1 and CDR2 (germline): DFQATT, SNEGSKA (reference sequence). The CDR3 contains 12 residues. The CDR3 DNA is TGCAGTGCTAGAGGAGGACAGCCAGGCTACACCTTC. It encodes CSARGGQPGYTF.

A remark on this clonotype: At one of its ends the junction is not consistent with the germline gene, which may arise from a read error. This chain connects TRBV6-2 or TRBV6-3 to TRBJ2-3; 9 nucleotides match TRBD2. This CDR3 region has 17 residues. Per the germline V gene, CDR1 is MNHEY and CDR2 is SVGEGT. CDR3 sequence reads: CASIEGLAGGSVDTRYF. The CDR3 region has the DNA TGTGCCAGCATTGAGGGTCTCGCGGGAGGGTCAGTAGATACGCGGTATTTT.

The V gene is TRBV27, the J gene TRBJ1-6, with unresolved D. CDR1 is MNHEY, CDR2 SMNVEV, per germline (reference sequence). V was cut by 4 bases and J by 11 bases, with 15 bases left in between. The CDR3 is made up of 14 amino acids. The CDR3 loop reads CASSSSTRIAPLHF. CDR3 in DNA: TGTGCCAGCAGTTCTTCAACGAGGATAGCACCCCTCCACTTT.

As concerns this clonotype: No DNA is shown, since the ends of the CDR3 on it are uncertain; the CDR3 is the one TCRdb lists. The rearrangement joins TRBV6-1 to TRBJ1-1; TRBD1 was called by the table and not checked on the DNA. Counting both end residues, the CDR3 totals 23 amino acids. The germline gives CDR1 MNHNS, CDR2 SASEGT. The CDR3 is CASSTTQGERDIQYFGAGPEAFF.